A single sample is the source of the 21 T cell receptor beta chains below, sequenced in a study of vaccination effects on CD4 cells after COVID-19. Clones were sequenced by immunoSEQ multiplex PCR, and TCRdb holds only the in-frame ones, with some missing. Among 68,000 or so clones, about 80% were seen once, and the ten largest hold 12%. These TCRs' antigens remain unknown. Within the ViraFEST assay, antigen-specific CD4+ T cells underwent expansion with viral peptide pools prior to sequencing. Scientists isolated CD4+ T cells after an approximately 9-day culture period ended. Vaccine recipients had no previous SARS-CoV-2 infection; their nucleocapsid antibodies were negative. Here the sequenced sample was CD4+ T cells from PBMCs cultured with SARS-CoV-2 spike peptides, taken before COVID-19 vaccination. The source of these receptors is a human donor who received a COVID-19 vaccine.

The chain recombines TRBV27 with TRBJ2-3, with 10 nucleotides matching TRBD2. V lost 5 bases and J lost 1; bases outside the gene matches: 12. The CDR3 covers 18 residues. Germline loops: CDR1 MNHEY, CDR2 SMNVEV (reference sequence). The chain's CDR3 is CASSLSFSGGPRTDTQYF. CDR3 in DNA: TGTGCCAGCAGTCTCTCCTTTAGCGGGGGGCCCCGCACAGATACGCAGTATTTT.

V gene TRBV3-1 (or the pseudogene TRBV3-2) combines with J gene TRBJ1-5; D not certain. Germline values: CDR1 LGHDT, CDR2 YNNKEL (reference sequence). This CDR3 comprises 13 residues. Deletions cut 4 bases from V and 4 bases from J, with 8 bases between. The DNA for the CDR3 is TGTGCCAGCAGCCTTCAGAGAAATCAGCCCCAGCATTTT. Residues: CASSLQRNQPQHF.

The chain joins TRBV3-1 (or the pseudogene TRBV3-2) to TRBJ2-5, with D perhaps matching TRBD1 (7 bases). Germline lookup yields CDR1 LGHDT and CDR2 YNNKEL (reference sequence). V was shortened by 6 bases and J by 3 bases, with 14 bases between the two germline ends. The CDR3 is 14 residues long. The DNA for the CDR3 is TGTGCCAGCAGACAACGGGGGACAGAAGAGACCCAGTACTTC. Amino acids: CASRQRGTEETQYF.

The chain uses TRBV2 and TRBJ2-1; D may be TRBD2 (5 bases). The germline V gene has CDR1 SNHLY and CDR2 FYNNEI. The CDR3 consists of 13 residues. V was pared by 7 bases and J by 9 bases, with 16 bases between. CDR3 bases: TGTGCCAGCACGGAGGAGGTAAATGGTGAGCAGTTCTTC. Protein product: CASTEEVNGEQFF.

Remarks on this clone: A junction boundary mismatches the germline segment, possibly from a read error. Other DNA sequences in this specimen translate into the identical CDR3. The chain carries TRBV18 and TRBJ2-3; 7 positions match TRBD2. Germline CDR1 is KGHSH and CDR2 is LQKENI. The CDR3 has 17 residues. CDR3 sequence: CASSPRTGGPSTDTQYF. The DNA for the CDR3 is TGTGCCAGCTCACCACGGACGGGGGGACCTAGCACAGATACACAGTATTTT.

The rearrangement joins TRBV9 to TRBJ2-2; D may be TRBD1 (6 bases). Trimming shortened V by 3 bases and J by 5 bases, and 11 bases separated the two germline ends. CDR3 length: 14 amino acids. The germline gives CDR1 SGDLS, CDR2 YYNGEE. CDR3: CASSAQGSTGELFF. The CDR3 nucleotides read TGTGCCAGCAGCGCCCAGGGGTCTACCGGGGAGCTGTTTTTT.

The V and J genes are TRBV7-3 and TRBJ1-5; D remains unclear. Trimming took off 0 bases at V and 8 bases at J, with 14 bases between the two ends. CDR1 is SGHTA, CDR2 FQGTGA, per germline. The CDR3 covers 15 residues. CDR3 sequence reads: CASSLTRQPLKPQHF. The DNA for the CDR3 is TGTGCCAGCAGCTTAACCCGGCAGCCCCTAAAGCCCCAGCATTTT.

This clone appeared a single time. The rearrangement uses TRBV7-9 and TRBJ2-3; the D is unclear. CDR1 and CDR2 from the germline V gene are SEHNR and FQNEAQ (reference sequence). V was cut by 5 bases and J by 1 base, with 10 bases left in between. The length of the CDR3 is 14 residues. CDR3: CASSAHTGTDTQYF. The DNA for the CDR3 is TGTGCCAGCAGCGCCCATACAGGCACAGATACGCAGTATTTT.

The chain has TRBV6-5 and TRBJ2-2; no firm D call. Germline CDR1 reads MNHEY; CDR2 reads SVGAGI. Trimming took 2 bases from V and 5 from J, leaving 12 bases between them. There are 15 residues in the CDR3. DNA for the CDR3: TGTGCCAGCAGTTACCCCTCCCGTGGGACCGGGGAGCTGTTTTTT. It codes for CASSYPSRGTGELFF.

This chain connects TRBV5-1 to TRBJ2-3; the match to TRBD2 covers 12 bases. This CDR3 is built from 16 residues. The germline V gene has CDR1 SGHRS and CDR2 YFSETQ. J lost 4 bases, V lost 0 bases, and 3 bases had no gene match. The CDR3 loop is CASSLALAGGPDTQYF. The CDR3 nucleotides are TGCGCCAGCAGCTTGGCCCTAGCGGGGGGGCCAGATACGCAGTATTTT.

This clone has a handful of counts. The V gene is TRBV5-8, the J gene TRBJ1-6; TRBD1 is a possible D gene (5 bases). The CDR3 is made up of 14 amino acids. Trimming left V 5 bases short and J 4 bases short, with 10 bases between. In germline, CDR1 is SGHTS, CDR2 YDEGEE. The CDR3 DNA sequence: TGTGCCAGCAGTTCGGACATGTATAATTCACCCCTCCACTTT. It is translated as CASSSDMYNSPLHF.

The CDR3 loop reads CASSLGGRNYGYTF. The CDR3 bases are TGTGCCAGCAGCTTAGGGGGACGGAACTATGGCTACACCTTC. V and J are TRBV7-9 and TRBJ1-2; tentative D call: TRBD1 (5 bases). Trimming stripped 1 base from V and 2 bases from J, with 8 bases between. The germline V gene has CDR1 SEHNR and CDR2 FQNEAQ (reference sequence). CDR3 length: 14 amino acids.

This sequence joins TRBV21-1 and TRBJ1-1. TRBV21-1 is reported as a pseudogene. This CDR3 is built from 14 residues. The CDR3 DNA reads TGTGCCAGCAGCAGGGGGAGAGGGGACACTGAAGCTTTCTTT. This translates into CASSRGRGDTEAFF.

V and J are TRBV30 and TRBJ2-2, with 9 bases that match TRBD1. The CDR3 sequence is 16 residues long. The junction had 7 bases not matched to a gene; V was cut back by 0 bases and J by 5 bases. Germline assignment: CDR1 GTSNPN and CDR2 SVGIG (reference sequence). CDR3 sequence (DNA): TGTGCCTGGAGTGTAAGAGGACAGGGGCAAACCGGGGAGCTGTTTTTT. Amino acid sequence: CAWSVRGQGQTGELFF. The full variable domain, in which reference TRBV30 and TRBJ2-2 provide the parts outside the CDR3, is SQTIHQWPATLVQPVGSPLSLECTVEGTSNPNLYWYRQAAGRGLQLLFYSVGIGQISSEVPQNLSASRPQDRQFILSSKKLLLSDSGFYLCAWSVRGQGQTGELFFGEGSRLTVL.

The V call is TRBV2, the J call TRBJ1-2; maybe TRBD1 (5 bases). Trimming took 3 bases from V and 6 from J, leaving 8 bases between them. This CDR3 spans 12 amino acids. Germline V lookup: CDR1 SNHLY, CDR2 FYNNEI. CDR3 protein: CASSEWGDGYTF. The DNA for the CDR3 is TGTGCCAGCAGTGAGTGGGGGGATGGCTACACCTTC.

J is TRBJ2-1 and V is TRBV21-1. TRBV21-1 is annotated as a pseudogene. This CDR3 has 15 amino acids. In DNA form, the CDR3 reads TGTGCCAGCAGTACGGACCTCCTCGTTGGCAATGAGCAGTTCTTC. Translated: CASSTDLLVGNEQFF.

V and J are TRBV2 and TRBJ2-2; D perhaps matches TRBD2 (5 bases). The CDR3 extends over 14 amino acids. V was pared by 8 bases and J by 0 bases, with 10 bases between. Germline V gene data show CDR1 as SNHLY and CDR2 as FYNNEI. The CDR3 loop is CASFKEANTGELFF. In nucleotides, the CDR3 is TGTGCCAGCTTTAAGGAGGCGAACACCGGGGAGCTGTTTTTT.

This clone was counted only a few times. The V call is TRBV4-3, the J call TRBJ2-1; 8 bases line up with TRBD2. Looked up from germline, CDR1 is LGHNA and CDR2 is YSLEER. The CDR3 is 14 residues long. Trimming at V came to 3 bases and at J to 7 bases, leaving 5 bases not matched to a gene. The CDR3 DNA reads TGCGCCAGCAGCCAGCAGGTAGCGGGGAATGAGCAGTTCTTC. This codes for CASSQQVAGNEQFF.

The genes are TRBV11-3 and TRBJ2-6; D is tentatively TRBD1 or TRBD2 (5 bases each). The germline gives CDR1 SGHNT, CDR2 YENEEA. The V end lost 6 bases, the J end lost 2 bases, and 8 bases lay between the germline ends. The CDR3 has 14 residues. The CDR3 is CASSTGPGANVLTF. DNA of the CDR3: TGTGCCAGCAGTACGGGGCCTGGGGCCAACGTCCTGACTTTC.

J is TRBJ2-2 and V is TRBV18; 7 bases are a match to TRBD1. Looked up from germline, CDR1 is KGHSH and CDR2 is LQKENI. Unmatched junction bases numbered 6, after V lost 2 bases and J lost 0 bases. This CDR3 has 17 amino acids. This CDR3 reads CASSPRQGPPNTGELFF. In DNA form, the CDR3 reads TGTGCCAGCTCACCAAGACAGGGCCCCCCGAACACCGGGGAGCTGTTTTTT.

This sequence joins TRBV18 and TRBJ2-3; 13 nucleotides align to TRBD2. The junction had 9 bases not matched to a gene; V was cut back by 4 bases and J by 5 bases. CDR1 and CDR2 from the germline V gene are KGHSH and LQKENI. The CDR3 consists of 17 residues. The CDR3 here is CASSLQRLAGGQDTQYF. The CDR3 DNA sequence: TGTGCCAGCTCACTCCAAAGACTAGCGGGGGGCCAAGATACGCAGTATTTT.